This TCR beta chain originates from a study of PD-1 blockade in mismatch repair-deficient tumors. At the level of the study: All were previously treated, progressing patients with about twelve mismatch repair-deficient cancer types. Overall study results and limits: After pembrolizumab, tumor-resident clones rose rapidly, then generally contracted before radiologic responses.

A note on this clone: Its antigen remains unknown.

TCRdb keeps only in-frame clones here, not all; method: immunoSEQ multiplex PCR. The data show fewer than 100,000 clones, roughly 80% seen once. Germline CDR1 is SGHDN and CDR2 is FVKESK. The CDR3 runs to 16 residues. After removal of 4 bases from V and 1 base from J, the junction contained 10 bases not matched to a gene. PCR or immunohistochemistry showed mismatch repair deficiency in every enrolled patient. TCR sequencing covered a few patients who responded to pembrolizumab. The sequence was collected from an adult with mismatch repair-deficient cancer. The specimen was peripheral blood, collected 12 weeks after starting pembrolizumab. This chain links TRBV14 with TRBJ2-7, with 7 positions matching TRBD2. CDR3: CASSPPLLAPSYEQYF. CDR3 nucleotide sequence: TGTGCCAGCAGCCCCCCACTACTAGCGCCATCCTACGAGCAGTACTTC.